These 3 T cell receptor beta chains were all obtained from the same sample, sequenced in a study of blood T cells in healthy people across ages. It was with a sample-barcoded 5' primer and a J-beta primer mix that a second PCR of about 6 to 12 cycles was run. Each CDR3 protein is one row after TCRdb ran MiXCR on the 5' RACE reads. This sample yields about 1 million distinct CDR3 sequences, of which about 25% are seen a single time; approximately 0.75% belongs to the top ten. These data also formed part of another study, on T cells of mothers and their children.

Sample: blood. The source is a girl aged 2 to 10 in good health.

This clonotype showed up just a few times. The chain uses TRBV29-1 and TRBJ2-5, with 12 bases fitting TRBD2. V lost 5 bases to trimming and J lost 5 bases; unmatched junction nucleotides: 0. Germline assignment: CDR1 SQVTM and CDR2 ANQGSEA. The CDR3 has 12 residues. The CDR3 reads CSVTSGGETQYF. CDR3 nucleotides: TGCAGCGTTACTAGCGGGGGGGAGACCCAGTACTTC.

CDR3 sequence: CSARPPRQEGRTQYF. Written as DNA, the CDR3 is TGCAGTGCTAGGCCACCTCGACAGGAGGGCAGGACCCAGTACTTC. This chain links TRBV20-1 with TRBJ2-5, with D perhaps assigned TRBD1 or TRBD2 (6 bases each). The CDR3 totals 15 residues. Germline CDR1 DFQATT, CDR2 SNEGSKA (reference sequence). V was trimmed by 3 bases and J by 7 bases, leaving 21 bases between them.

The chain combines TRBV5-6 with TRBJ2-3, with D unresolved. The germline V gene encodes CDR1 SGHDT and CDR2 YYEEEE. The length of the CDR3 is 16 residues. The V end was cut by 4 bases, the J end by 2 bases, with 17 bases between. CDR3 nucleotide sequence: TGTGCCAGCAGCCTGCTATTTGCCCCTCTCACAGATACGCAGTATTTT. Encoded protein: CASSLLFAPLTDTQYF. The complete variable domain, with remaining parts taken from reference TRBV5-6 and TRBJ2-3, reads DAGVTQSPTHLIKTRGQQVTLRCSPKSGHDTVSWYQQALGQGPQFIFQYYEEEERQRGNFPDRFSGHQFPNYSSELNVNALLLGDSALYLCASSLLFAPLTDTQYFGPGTRLTVL.